This TCR beta chain came from a study of PD-1 blockade in classical Hodgkin lymphoma. Study in general: Every 2 weeks, patients had 3 mg/kg nivolumab intravenously. Study-level points and caveats: With CD4+ cells, TCR diversity rose significantly by C4D1, but not with CD8+ cells. Newly diagnosed patients reportedly trailed healthy donors in baseline TCR diversity. Whoever responded completely had baseline diversity much like that seen in newly diagnosed patients.

Every patient experienced relapse after autologous stem cell transplantation, and brentuximab vedotin exposure varied. Profiled with immunoSEQ multiplex PCR; TCRdb holds only in-frame clones, not every one. Among about 110,000 clones listed, nearly 90% were seen once. CDR3 length equals 15 residues. The V gene's germline CDR1 is SNHLY and CDR2 FYNNEI. With 7 bases clipped from V and 4 bases from J, the junction kept 10 bases outside the gene matches. As for this clone: Its antigen is not known.

The sequencing used peripheral blood mononuclear cells (PBMCs), collected before the second cycle of nivolumab. The chain combines TRBV2 with TRBJ2-7; 10 positions agree with TRBD2. The receptor's source is a human donor with classical Hodgkin lymphoma. DNA of the CDR3: TGTGCCAGCAATAACCTAGCGGGAGTCCGGTACGAGCAGTACTTC. Amino acid sequence: CASNNLAGVRYEQYF.